This is a list of T cell receptor beta chains from one sample in a study of cytotoxic CD8 clonotypes in ibrutinib-treated CLL. TCRdb's copy holds only in-frame clones and misses some; the assay was immunoSEQ multiplex PCR. The table has 35,000 to 50,000 clones, roughly two thirds seen once. Sequenced material: PBMCs, taken after 12 months of ibrutinib treatment. These receptors were collected from a human donor with chronic lymphocytic leukemia. CDR3s include the opening cysteine and the closing phenylalanine or tryptophan. Each record gives: J gene, V gene, clone size, D gene, CDR3 protein, CDR3 DNA. D genes are given only for firm matches. Only part of the rows carry a size: once, few, many, or a class if the clone is expanded.

J: TRBJ2-7
V: TRBV4-2
size: -
D: -
CDR3: CASSPDDLTGVITYEQYF
DNA: TGTGCCAGCAGCCCAGACGATCTGACGGGAGTAATCACCTACGAGCAGTACTTC

J: TRBJ1-2
V: TRBV19
size: once
D: TRBD1
CDR3: CASSIGGQGRLNYGYTF
DNA: TGTGCCAGTAGTATCGGGGGACAGGGGCGCTTAAACTATGGCTACACCTTC

J: TRBJ1-1
V: TRBV11-2
size: -
D: -
CDR3: CASSPHPGPNTEAFF
DNA: TGTGCCAGCAGCCCGCACCCCGGCCCAAACACTGAAGCTTTCTTT

J: TRBJ2-1
V: TRBV18
size: -
D: -
CDR3: CASSPLDIEQFF
DNA: TGTGCCAGCTCACCACTGGATATTGAGCAGTTCTTC

J: TRBJ2-1
V: TRBV7-2
size: -
D: TRBD1
CDR3: CASSLAGQGYNEQFF
DNA: TGTGCCAGCAGCTTAGCGGGACAGGGCTACAATGAGCAGTTCTTC

J: TRBJ1-2
V: TRBV7-9
size: -
D: -
CDR3: CASSPRTLPNYGYTF
DNA: TGTGCCAGCAGCCCTCGGACCCTCCCTAACTATGGCTACACCTTC

J: TRBJ2-3
V: TRBV7-2
size: -
D: TRBD2
CDR3: CASSAGLAGGMDTQYF
DNA: TGTGCCAGCAGCGCGGGACTAGCGGGAGGTATGGATACGCAGTATTTT

J: TRBJ2-7
V: TRBV10-3
size: -
D: -
CDR3: CAISNLGGEQYF
DNA: TGTGCCATCAGCAACCTCGGGGGTGAGCAGTACTTC

J: TRBJ1-5
V: TRBV7-9
size: few
D: -
CDR3: CASSPGAGQPQHF
DNA: TGTGCCAGCAGCCCAGGGGCGGGACAGCCCCAGCATTTT

J: TRBJ2-5
V: TRBV11-3
size: -
D: -
CDR3: CASSLIFRRFQETQYF
DNA: TGTGCCAGCAGCTTAATCTTCCGGAGATTCCAAGAGACCCAGTACTTC

J: TRBJ2-3
V: TRBV7-2
size: once
D: TRBD2
CDR3: CASSISGSAADTQYF
DNA: TGTGCCAGCAGCATTAGCGGGAGCGCGGCAGATACGCAGTATTTT

J: TRBJ2-1
V: TRBV28
size: -
D: TRBD1
CDR3: CASSLTGAVDEQFF
DNA: TGTGCCAGCAGCCTGACAGGGGCAGTCGATGAGCAGTTCTTC

J: TRBJ2-3
V: TRBV7-2
size: -
D: TRBD2
CDR3: CASNPGGADTQYF
DNA: TGTGCCAGCAACCCGGGGGGGGCAGATACGCAGTATTTT

J: TRBJ1-2
V: TRBV29-1
size: -
D: -
CDR3: CSVGDRANYGYTF
DNA: TGCAGCGTTGGGGACCGAGCTAACTATGGCTACACCTTC

J: TRBJ1-1
V: TRBV5-6
size: -
D: TRBD1
CDR3: CASSSDRVRNTEAFF
DNA: TGTGCCAGCAGCTCTGACAGGGTGAGGAACACTGAAGCTTTCTTT

J: TRBJ2-3
V: TRBV15
size: -
D: TRBD1
CDR3: CATSQDPGTGGDTQYF
DNA: TGTGCCACCAGCCAAGACCCCGGGACAGGGGGAGATACGCAGTATTTT

J: TRBJ2-1
V: TRBV27
size: -
D: -
CDR3: CASTSRGTYNEQFF
DNA: TGTGCCAGCACTTCTAGGGGGACTTACAATGAGCAGTTCTTC

J: TRBJ1-1
V: TRBV18
size: -
D: -
CDR3: CASSPGRGNTEAFF
DNA: TGTGCCAGCTCACCCGGCAGGGGGAACACTGAAGCTTTCTTT

J: TRBJ2-3
V: TRBV7-9
size: once
D: -
CDR3: CASSLGEKDTQYF
DNA: TGTGCCAGCAGCTTGGGGGAGAAAGATACGCAGTATTTT

J: TRBJ1-2
V: TRBV29-1
size: -
D: -
CDR3: CSVEVGRTDSYTF
DNA: TGCAGCGTTGAAGTCGGACGGACGGACAGCTACACCTTC

J: TRBJ2-5
V: TRBV19
size: few
D: TRBD2
CDR3: CASSVSGRGETQYF
DNA: TGTGCCAGTAGTGTCAGCGGGAGAGGGGAGACCCAGTACTTC

J: TRBJ1-5
V: TRBV28
size: few
D: TRBD1
CDR3: CASSSGGGTGQPQHF
DNA: TGTGCCAGCAGCTCGGGGGGCGGGACAGGCCAGCCCCAGCATTTT